This T cell receptor beta chain was obtained from a study of T cells expressing NK-cell markers. As for the study in general: HCMV seropositivity characterized seven of the eight sequenced donors, and seronegativity one.

As the method of synthesis, 5'RACE template switching with UMIs yielded TCR beta cDNA. TCRdb re-called the 5' RACE reads and shows each CDR3 protein once, DNA omitted. Its table records 550,000 to 600,000 distinct CDR3 sequences. CDR3 length equals 12 residues. Germline CDR1 and CDR2: SGHTA and FQGNSA. This clonotype was obtained from a young man in good health. Sample: blood T cells: a sorted CD56 or NKG2C T cell subset, CD4+ or CD8+ T cells, or bulk PBMC T cells (not recorded which). This chain links TRBV7-2 with TRBJ2-3; TCRdb outputs TRBD1, but without DNA this stays unchecked. The CDR3 sequence: CASSLAGSGKYF.